The source of this T cell receptor beta chain is a study of regulatory T cells in long-lasting Graves disease. Study-wide points: Persistent disease showed a preference for TRBV28, TRBJ1-2 and TRBJ2-5. Thyroid tissue went unstudied; only peripheral blood was examined.

Through Arm-PCR of CDR3 regions and iRepertoire HTBI primers, TCR beta libraries were built. TCRdb re-called the multiplex PCR reads with MiXCR, one entry per CDR3 protein. The sample contains around 400,000 distinct CDR3 sequences, 21% of which appear only once. The sample's time point: persistent/refractory GD, antithyroid drugs over 5 years with positive TRAb. Preparation of the TCR library used RNA extracted from PBMCs. This clonotype was detected ten times or more. Its antigen is not identified. Germline V lookup: CDR1 MNHNS, CDR2 SASEGT. The V end was cut by 7 bases, the J end by 3 bases, with 21 bases between. This CDR3 region has 17 residues.

Source: peripheral blood mononuclear cells (PBMCs), taken when the disease was refractory, from a patient treated with antithyroid drugs. The V gene is TRBV6-1, the J gene TRBJ2-2, with a possible D match to TRBD2 (6 bases). The sequence was obtained from a female donor with Graves disease. The DNA for the CDR3 is TGTGCCAGCAATCACGGGCTTCTGGAGGGCGACACCGGGGAGCTGTTTTTT. Protein: CASNHGLLEGDTGELFF.